These T cell receptor beta chains were read from a single sample in a study of Graves' ophthalmopathy and Graves' hyperthyroidism. MiXCR, run by TCRdb on the multiplex PCR reads, gives a single entry per CDR3 protein. This table holds a few hundred thousand distinct CDR3 sequences, approximately 20% found once. Material for sequencing was peripheral blood. The receptors come from a woman aged 18-35 years with Graves' ophthalmopathy. The CDR3 runs from the conserved cysteine through the conserved F or W. D genes are given only for firm matches. Size is stated for part of the rows, as once, few or many counts, or as a class when the clone is expanded.

few	TRBV18	TRBJ1-3	-	TGTGCCAGCTCACCACGGGCCAACACCACTGGAAACACCATATATTTT	CASSPRANTTGNTIYF
-	TRBV7-2	TRBJ2-5	TRBD1	TGTGCCAGCAGCTCTGGACAGGGATGGGGAGAGACCCAGTACTTC	CASSSGQGWGETQYF
many	TRBV6-5	TRBJ1-6	-	TGTGCCAGCAGTTACGAGAGGGGGGGAAATAATTCACCCCTCCACTTT	CASSYERGGNNSPLHF
many	TRBV5-1	TRBJ1-1	-	TGCGCCAGCAGTTTACAGGGCTTTCCTATGAACACTGAAGCTTTCTTT	CASSLQGFPMNTEAFF
once	TRBV2	TRBJ2-7	-	TGTGCCAGCAGTGGGGGCCCCTCCGGGGAGCAGTACTTC	CASSGGPSGEQYF
many	TRBV19	TRBJ2-7	-	TGTGCCATAGACGACCGGCACAAGCAGTACTTC	CAIDDRHKQYF
-	TRBV6-1	TRBJ1-6	-	TGTGCCAGCAGTGAACCGGGTGGGGGCATTTCACCCCTCCACTTT	CASSEPGGGISPLHF
many	TRBV10-3	TRBJ2-7	TRBD1	TGTGCCATCAGTGGGACAGGGAGAACCTACGAGCAGTACTTC	CAISGTGRTYEQYF
many	TRBV7-2	TRBJ1-1	TRBD1	TGTGCCGGCAGCTCCGGGACAGGTCAAAACACTGAAGCTTTCTTT	CAGSSGTGQNTEAFF
many	TRBV20-1	TRBJ2-7	TRBD1	TGCAGTGCTCCTCGGGACAGATCCTACGAGCAGTACTTC	CSAPRDRSYEQYF
many	TRBV28	TRBJ1-2	-	TGTGCCAGCAGGCCCCCCGGGCCTACTAACTATGGCTACACCTTC	CASRPPGPTNYGYTF
few	TRBV6-5	TRBJ2-7	TRBD2	TGTGCCAGCAGTTCCTTGGCGGGAGTATTATCCTACGAGCAGTACTTC	CASSSLAGVLSYEQYF
many	TRBV10-3	TRBJ1-2	-	TGTGCCGGATCGCTCCCTGGACAGTTCCTGTATGGCTACACCTTC	CAGSLPGQFLYGYTF
many	TRBV13	TRBJ2-4	-	TGTGCCAGCAGCTTAGGCCCGGGGGAGGCGGGAAACATTCAGTACTTC	CASSLGPGEAGNIQYF
many	TRBV20-1	TRBJ1-6	-	TGCAGTGCTATTTCACCCCTCCACTTT	CSAISPLHF
many	TRBV2	TRBJ2-6	TRBD1	TGTGCCAGCAGTGGACAGGGGGCCGGGGCCAACGTCCTGACTTTC	CASSGQGAGANVLTF
many	TRBV20-1	TRBJ2-7	-	TGCAGTGCTCACGGGGCAGGACGCCTCCCCTACGAGCAGTACTTC	CSAHGAGRLPYEQYF
many	TRBV7-2	TRBJ2-7	-	TGTGCCAGCAGCTCCACCCTAAGCGGTCCGAGCTCCTACGAGCAGTACTTC	CASSSTLSGPSSYEQYF
many	TRBV5-1	TRBJ2-7	-	TGCGCCAGCAGCTTGTCACAGAGACCCTCCTACGAGCAGTACTTC	CASSLSQRPSYEQYF
many	TRBV6-1	TRBJ2-5	-	TGTGCCAGCAGTCGGCGGGGCGGAGATCAAGAGACCCAGTACTTC	CASSRRGGDQETQYF
many	TRBV11-1	TRBJ1-1	TRBD1	TGTGCCAGCAGCATTGGGGACAGGGGGCTGAACACTGAAGCTTTCTTT	CASSIGDRGLNTEAFF
many	TRBV7-2	TRBJ2-5	-	TGTGCCAGCAGCTTAAGGCTGGGTGGGCCCGGTGAGACCCAGTACTTC	CASSLRLGGPGETQYF
many	TRBV28	TRBJ2-7	TRBD1	TGTGCCAGCAGTTTCCCTTGGACAGGGGAGGAAACCTACGAGCAGTACTTC	CASSFPWTGEETYEQYF
many	TRBV7-2	TRBJ2-2	-	TGTGCCAGCAGCTTTGGAAGGGCGGTCACCGGGGAGCTGTTTTTT	CASSFGRAVTGELFF
many	TRBV11-2	TRBJ2-7	TRBD1	TGTGCCAGCAGCACCCGGGACAGGGTTCCCTACGAGCAGTACTTC	CASSTRDRVPYEQYF
many	TRBV25-1	TRBJ2-7	TRBD1	TGTGCCACCCAAGGACAGGGGGGGCGCTACGAGCAGTACTTC	CATQGQGGRYEQYF
many	TRBV4-1	TRBJ1-5	TRBD1	TGCGCCAGCAGCCAGAGACAGGGGGACAATCAGCCCCAGCATTTT	CASSQRQGDNQPQHF
few	TRBV30	TRBJ1-1	-	TGTGCCTGGAGTAGGGGGGGCACTGAAGCTTTCTTT	CAWSRGGTEAFF
many	TRBV7-2	TRBJ1-2	-	TGTGCCAGCAGCCTTTCAGCGGAGGGTAGTAGCGGCTACACCTTC	CASSLSAEGSSGYTF
many	TRBV7-2	TRBJ2-7	-	TGTGCCAGCAGCCGTCCGGGACGGAGCTCCTACGAGCAGTACTTC	CASSRPGRSSYEQYF
-	TRBV29-1	TRBJ1-2	TRBD1	TGCAGCGGTACAGGGGGCGCTAACTATGGCTACACCTTC	CSGTGGANYGYTF
-	TRBV11-1	TRBJ2-7	TRBD2	TGTGCCAGCAGCCCCCTGTCTGGGACTAGCGGGAGCTCCTACGAGCAGTACTTC	CASSPLSGTSGSSYEQYF
many	TRBV9	TRBJ2-5	-	TGTGCCAGCAGCGTAGAGACGGCCCAAGAGACCCAGTACTTC	CASSVETAQETQYF
many	TRBV7-3	TRBJ2-2	TRBD2	TGTGCCAGCAGCGGGTCCGGGACTAGGGGTACCGGGGAGCTGTTTTTT	CASSGSGTRGTGELFF
-	TRBV27	TRBJ1-5	-	TGTGCCAGCAGTTTACTAGGGCCTAGCAATCAGCCCCAGCATTTT	CASSLLGPSNQPQHF
many	TRBV6-5	TRBJ1-3	-	TGTGCCAGCAGTTACTTCGCCAACTCTGGAAACACCATATATTTT	CASSYFANSGNTIYF
-	TRBV5-1	TRBJ2-2	-	TGCGCCAGCAGCTTGGGAGTCTATTACACCGGGGAGCTGTTTTTT	CASSLGVYYTGELFF
few	TRBV12-3/TRBV12-4	TRBJ1-5	-	TGTGCCAGCAGTCGGGTCCTAGGCAATCAGCCCCAGCATTTT	CASSRVLGNQPQHF
many	TRBV30	TRBJ1-6	-	TGTGCCTGGGGGAGGGGACTCCCCGGTTCACCCCTCCACTTT	CAWGRGLPGSPLHF
many	TRBV30	TRBJ1-1	-	TGTGCCTGGAGTGTACAGATGAACACTGAAGCTTTCTTT	CAWSVQMNTEAFF
many	TRBV6-5	TRBJ2-2	TRBD1	TGTGCCAGCAGTTACGTGGACAGGGGCACCGGGGAGCTGTTTTTT	CASSYVDRGTGELFF
-	TRBV7-2	TRBJ2-7	TRBD1	TGTGCCAGCAGCCTGGGTGAGGGGGCGCAGTACGAGCAGTACTTC	CASSLGEGAQYEQYF
many	TRBV30	TRBJ1-5	-	TGTGCCTGGAGTGTATTCCCCCGGCGCTACAGGGCTAAGGGCAATCAGCCCCAGCATTTT	CAWSVFPRRYRAKGNQPQHF
many	TRBV15	TRBJ1-1	-	TGTGCCACCAGCATGGACGGTGCCCAAGCTTTCTTT	CATSMDGAQAFF
-	TRBV19	TRBJ1-5	-	TGTGCCAGTAGTATAGACCAGGGTTCGAGCAATCAGCCCCAGCATTTT	CASSIDQGSSNQPQHF
many	TRBV6-1	TRBJ2-7	-	TGTGCCAGCCTATTGCGGGGCGAGCAGTACTTC	CASLLRGEQYF
many	TRBV11-2	TRBJ1-6	-	TGTGCCAGCAGCGGAGGGGATTCACCCCTCCACTTT	CASSGGDSPLHF
many	TRBV5-1	TRBJ2-5	-	TGCGCCAGCAGTGCAGCGGATCGGAAGACCCAGTACTTC	CASSAADRKTQYF
many	TRBV11-2	TRBJ1-2	-	TGTGCCAGCAGCTTGGGCCCCGGGGGCCCCCACTATGGCTACACCTTC	CASSLGPGGPHYGYTF
few	TRBV11-2	TRBJ1-1	TRBD1	TGTGCCAGCAGCCGAGAGGGACAGGGGCGTTTCTCTGAAGCTTTCTTT	CASSREGQGRFSEAFF
many	TRBV7-2	TRBJ1-1	TRBD1	TGTGCCAGCAGCTTTAGGGGGCCGACTGAAGCTTTCTTT	CASSFRGPTEAFF
many	TRBV11-2	TRBJ1-2	TRBD1	TGTGCCAGCAGCTTATTGGCAGCCCAGGGGGCCTCCTATGGCTACACCTTC	CASSLLAAQGASYGYTF
many	TRBV6-2/TRBV6-3	TRBJ2-5	TRBD2	TGTGCCAGCAGTCCGACTAGCGCCCAAGAGACCCAGTACTTC	CASSPTSAQETQYF
-	TRBV12-3/TRBV12-4	TRBJ2-7	TRBD2	TGTGCCAGCAGCCCAGAGGCGACCGGGAGGACCCACGAGCAGTACTTC	CASSPEATGRTHEQYF
many	TRBV2	TRBJ2-2	TRBD1	TGTGCCAGCAGTGAATACGCGGCAGGGGGCACCGGGGAGCTGTTTTTT	CASSEYAAGGTGELFF
many	TRBV6-1	TRBJ1-3	-	TGTGCCAGCAGTGGCCCCCGGGACACTGGAAACACCATATATTTT	CASSGPRDTGNTIYF
many	TRBV6-5	TRBJ2-2	TRBD2	TGTGCCAGCAGTTACCCAGCGGGAGGTTACACCGGGGAGCTGTTTTTT	CASSYPAGGYTGELFF
many	TRBV30	TRBJ1-6	-	TGTGCCTGGAGTTCTCGAACGGGGAATAATTCACCCCTCCACTTT	CAWSSRTGNNSPLHF
many	TRBV20-1	TRBJ1-1	-	TGCAGTGCTAGAGATGTGGGGGCGGCGGGGGCTTTCTTT	CSARDVGAAGAFF
many	TRBV6-2/TRBV6-3	TRBJ2-5	TRBD1	TGTGCCAGCAGTTACCCTTTTGGACAGGACGAGACCCAGTACTTC	CASSYPFGQDETQYF